The T cell receptor beta chain under discussion was sequenced for a study of shared clonotypes between healthy human individuals. Clones were read by immunoSEQ multiplex PCR, and TCRdb kept only the in-frame ones, dropping some. The sample includes 450,000 to 650,000 clones, roughly four fifths of them seen just once. V lost 2 bases, J lost 4 bases, and 14 bases lay in between. In germline, CDR1 is SNHLY, CDR2 FYNNEI. The CDR3 is 15 amino acids. This clonotype was sampled from a woman between 35 and 50 years old in good health. Some clones in this sample may be carry-over from other donors' samples. The V gene is TRBV2, the J gene TRBJ1-1; D might be TRBD1 (5 bases). The sequenced material came from PBMCs. CDR3 DNA: TGTGCCAGCAGTGAAAGGGGCACCCCGGGCACTGAAGCTTTCTTT. It is translated as CASSERGTPGTEAFF.